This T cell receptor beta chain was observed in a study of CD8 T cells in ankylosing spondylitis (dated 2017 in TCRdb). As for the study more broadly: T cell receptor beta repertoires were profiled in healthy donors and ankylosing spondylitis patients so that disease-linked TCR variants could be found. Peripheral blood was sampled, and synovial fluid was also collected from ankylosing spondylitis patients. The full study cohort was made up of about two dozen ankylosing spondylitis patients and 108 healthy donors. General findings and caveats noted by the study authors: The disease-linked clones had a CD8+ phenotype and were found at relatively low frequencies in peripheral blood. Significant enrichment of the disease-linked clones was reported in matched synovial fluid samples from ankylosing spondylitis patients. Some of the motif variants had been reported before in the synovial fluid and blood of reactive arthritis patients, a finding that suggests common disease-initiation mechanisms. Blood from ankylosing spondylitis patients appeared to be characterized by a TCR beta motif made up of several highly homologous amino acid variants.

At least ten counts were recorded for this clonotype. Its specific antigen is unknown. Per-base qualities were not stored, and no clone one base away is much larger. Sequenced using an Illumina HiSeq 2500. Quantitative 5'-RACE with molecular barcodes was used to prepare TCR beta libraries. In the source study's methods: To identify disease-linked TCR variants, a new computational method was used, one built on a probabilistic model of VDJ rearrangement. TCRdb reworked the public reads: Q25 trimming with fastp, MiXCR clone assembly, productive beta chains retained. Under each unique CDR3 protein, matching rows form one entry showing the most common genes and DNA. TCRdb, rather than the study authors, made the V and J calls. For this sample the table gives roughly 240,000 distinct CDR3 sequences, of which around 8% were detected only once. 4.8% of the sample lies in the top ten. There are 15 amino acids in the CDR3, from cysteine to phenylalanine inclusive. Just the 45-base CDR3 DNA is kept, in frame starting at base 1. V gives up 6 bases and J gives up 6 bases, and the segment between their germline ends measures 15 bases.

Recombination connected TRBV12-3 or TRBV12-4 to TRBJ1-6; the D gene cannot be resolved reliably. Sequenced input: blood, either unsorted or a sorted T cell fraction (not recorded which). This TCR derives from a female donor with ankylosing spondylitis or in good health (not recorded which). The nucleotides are TGTGCCAGCAGCGCTCAGGTCCTGGGTAATTCACCCCTCCACTTT. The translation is CASSAQVLGNSPLHF.